One and the same sample provided the 10 T cell receptor beta chains below, sequenced in a study of beta chain features in type 1 diabetes (dated by TCRdb to 2017 to 2018). Overall study outcomes, separate from this receptor: A moderate but significant shortening of TCRB CDR3 length was observed in type 1 diabetes patients in all four CD4+ subsets.

Antigen specificity for these receptors is unknown. Preparation of the library involved the immunoSEQ multiplex PCR assay. The entire isolated RNA was reverse transcribed using the High Capacity cDNA Reverse Transcription Kit, and thus expressed TCRB transcripts were sequenced. TCRdb retrieved this table from immuneACCESS and kept in-frame rearrangements only. Not all clones are present; in checked studies, unresolved V genes account for under half, and no reason is known for the remainder. A total of 53,000 or so clones appear in this sample, under 75% of them only once. The ten top clones hold 0.25% to 0.35% of the sample. Sequencing used stem cell memory CD4+ T cells from blood. The cell subset or site label here, explained by the study, means: stem cell-like memory CD4+ T cells. These receptors all stem from a woman younger than 45 with type 1 diabetes.

V gene TRBV7-9 combines with J gene TRBJ2-3; D uncertain. Germline V gives CDR1 SEHNR, CDR2 FQNEAQ (reference sequence). CDR3 length: 12 residues. Trimming pared 5 bases from V and 5 bases from J, leaving 8 bases between. For the CDR3, the DNA is TGTGCCAGCAGCCCAGCTAGAGATACGCAGTATTTT. This sequence encodes CASSPARDTQYF.

In its sample, this clone was seen a few times. This chain connects TRBV2 to TRBJ2-3, with 8 nucleotides matching TRBD2. V was clipped by 7 bases and J by 3 bases; unmatched bases: 6. There are 14 residues in the CDR3. CDR1 is SNHLY and CDR2 is FYNNEI in the germline V gene. The CDR3 spells CASKGRLATDTQYF. Here the CDR3 DNA reads TGTGCCAGCAAGGGTAGACTAGCGACAGATACGCAGTATTTT. Variable domain in full (rest from reference TRBV2 and TRBJ2-3): EPEVTQTPSHQVTQMGQEVILRCVPISNHLYFYWYRQILGQKVEFLVSFYNNEISEKSEIFDDQFSVERPDGSNFTLKIRSTKLEDSAMYFCASKGRLATDTQYFGPGTRLTVL.

The V and J genes are TRBV4-1 and TRBJ2-3; D is possibly TRBD1 (5 bases). The CDR3 is 15 amino acids. V was clipped by 5 bases and J by 0 bases, with 12 bases between them. Per germline, CDR1 MGHRA and CDR2 YSYEKL. CDR3 amino acids: CASSVATASTDTQYF. CDR3 nucleotide sequence: TGCGCCAGCAGCGTTGCGACAGCTAGCACAGATACGCAGTATTTT.

Only one count was recorded for this clone. The rearrangement links TRBV7-9 to TRBJ2-3; 9 nucleotides match TRBD2. Losses at the gene ends were 3 bases for V and 4 bases for J; bases not matched to a gene: 2. This CDR3 comprises 14 residues. CDR1 SEHNR and CDR2 FQNEAQ come from the germline V gene (reference sequence). The CDR3 is CASSFERGADTQYF. The DNA of the CDR3 is TGTGCCAGCAGCTTCGAGCGGGGGGCAGATACGCAGTATTTT.

This sequence joins TRBV4-1 and TRBJ2-5; no clear D gene. This CDR3 is built from 14 residues. In germline, CDR1 is MGHRA, CDR2 YSYEKL. Trimming took off 1 base at V and 2 bases at J, with 8 bases between the two ends. The CDR3 region is CASSQASVQETQYF. The CDR3 DNA sequence: TGCGCCAGCAGCCAAGCGTCAGTACAAGAGACCCAGTACTTC.

DNA of the CDR3: TGTGCCAGCAGCTTATTGGTGACAGGCACAGATACGCAGTATTTT. The encoded protein is CASSLLVTGTDTQYF. The chain uses TRBV7-8 and TRBJ2-3; weak D call: TRBD1 (5 bases). V lost 2 bases and J lost 1, with 10 bases in between. The CDR3 totals 15 residues. The V gene's germline CDR1 is SGHVS and CDR2 FQNEAQ.

This clone was found a few times. This rearrangement joins TRBV6-5 to TRBJ1-2, with D possibly TRBD1 on 6 matching bases. The CDR3 has 13 residues. The germline gives CDR1 MNHEY, CDR2 SVGAGI. V was shortened by 0 bases and J by 5 bases, with 7 bases between the two germline ends. The CDR3 DNA follows: TGTGCCAGCAGTTACTCTGGACAGTATGGCTACACCTTC. It translates to CASSYSGQYGYTF.

V gene TRBV7-9 combines with J gene TRBJ2-1; D is perhaps TRBD2 (6 bases). The germline V gene has CDR1 SEHNR and CDR2 FQNEAQ (reference sequence). V was clipped by 5 bases and J by 6 bases, with 17 bases between them. The CDR3 totals 15 residues. The CDR3 DNA sequence: TGTGCCAGCAGCCGTAGACTAGATTTTCCCAATGAGCAGTTCTTC. This encodes CASSRRLDFPNEQFF.

J is TRBJ2-7 and V is TRBV12-5, with D tentatively TRBD1 (6 bases). Germline V gene lookup returns CDR1 LGHNT and CDR2 FRNRAP. The CDR3 spans 14 residues. V lost 0 bases, J lost 5 bases, and 11 bases lay in between. The CDR3 protein is CASGLVGGLNEQYF. DNA for the CDR3: TGTGCTAGTGGTTTGGTAGGGGGTCTCAACGAGCAGTACTTC.

This chain joins TRBV30 and TRBJ2-7, with D hard to call. V shed 2 bases and J shed 0 bases, with 5 bases lying between them. The CDR3 is 12 residues long. Germline lookup yields CDR1 GTSNPN and CDR2 SVGIG (reference sequence). CDR3 in amino acids: CAWSTYSYEQYF. CDR3 in DNA: TGTGCCTGGAGTACTTACTCCTACGAGCAGTACTTC. The variable domain in full, with the rest retrieved from reference TRBV30 and TRBJ2-7, is SQTIHQWPATLVQPVGSPLSLECTVEGTSNPNLYWYRQAAGRGLQLLFYSVGIGQISSEVPQNLSASRPQDRQFILSSKKLLLSDSGFYLCAWSTYSYEQYFGPGTRLTVT.